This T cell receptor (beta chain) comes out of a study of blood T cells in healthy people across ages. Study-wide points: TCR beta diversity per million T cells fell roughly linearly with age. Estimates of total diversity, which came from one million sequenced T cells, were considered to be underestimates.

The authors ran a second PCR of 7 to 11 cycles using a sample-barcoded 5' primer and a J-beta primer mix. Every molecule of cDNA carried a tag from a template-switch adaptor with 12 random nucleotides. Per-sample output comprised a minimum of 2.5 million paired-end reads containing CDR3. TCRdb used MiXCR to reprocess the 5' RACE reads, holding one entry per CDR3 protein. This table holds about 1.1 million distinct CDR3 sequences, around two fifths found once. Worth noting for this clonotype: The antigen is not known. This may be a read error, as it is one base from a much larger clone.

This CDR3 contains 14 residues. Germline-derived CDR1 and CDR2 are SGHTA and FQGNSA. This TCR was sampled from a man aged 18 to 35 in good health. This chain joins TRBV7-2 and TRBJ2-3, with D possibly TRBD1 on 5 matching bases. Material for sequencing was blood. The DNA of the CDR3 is TGTGTCAGCAGCTTAGGGGCTCTGACAGATACGCAGTATTTT. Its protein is CVSSLGALTDTQYF. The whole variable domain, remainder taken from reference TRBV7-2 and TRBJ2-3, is GAGVSQSPSNKVTEKGKDVELRCDPISGHTALYWYRQSLGQGLEFLIYFQGNSAPDKSGLPSDRFSAERTGGSVSTLTIQRTQQEDSAVYLCVSSLGALTDTQYFGPGTRLTVL.